The 30 T cell receptor beta chains listed next were all sequenced from one sample in a study of early T cells in non-severe SARS-CoV-2 infection. In TCRdb, the 5' RACE reads were re-called with MiXCR into one record per CDR3 protein. The sample yields roughly 80,000 distinct CDR3 sequences, 10% to 12% seen once. Sequencing used whole blood, obtained at baseline. These receptors were obtained from an adult who was a healthcare worker with PCR-confirmed SARS-CoV-2 infection or an uninfected control (not recorded which).

The sample holds a few counts of this clonotype. The CDR3 loop reads CASRETGAGNEQFF. The CDR3 coding sequence is TGTGCCAGCAGAGAGACAGGGGCAGGGAATGAGCAGTTCTTC. The chain is built from TRBV6-2 or TRBV6-3 and TRBJ2-1; 8 nucleotides agree with TRBD1. The CDR3 consists of 14 residues. Germline trimming cut 6 bases from V and 7 bases from J; bases unmatched to any gene: 8. The germline gives CDR1 MNHEY, CDR2 SVGEGT.

The chain carries TRBV7-6 and TRBJ1-5; possibly TRBD1 for D (6 bases). Trimming removed 1 base from V and 2 bases from J, with 6 bases in between. CDR1 is SGHVS and CDR2 is FNYEAQ in the germline V gene. The CDR3 spans 14 residues. CDR3 DNA: TGTGCCAGCAGCTTAGGGGGGCGCAATCAGCCCCAGCATTTT. Translated, it gives CASSLGGRNQPQHF.

The rearrangement uses TRBV29-1 and TRBJ1-3; no reliable D call. Germline V lookup: CDR1 SQVTM, CDR2 ANQGSEA. CDR3 length: 11 residues. V dropped 8 bases and J dropped 4 bases, with 9 bases sitting between them. The CDR3 is CSMGMGNTIYF. The CDR3, as DNA: TGCAGCATGGGGATGGGAAACACCATATATTTT. Drawing the rest from reference TRBV29-1 and TRBJ1-3, the complete variable domain is SAVISQKPSRDICQRGTSLTIQCQVDSQVTMMFWYRQQPGQSLTLIATANQGSEATYESGFVIDKFPISRPNLTFSTLTVSNMSPEDSSIYLCSMGMGNTIYFGEGSWLTVV.

This clonotype was detected only a few times. CDR3 protein: CASSLTLLDPSYEQYF. As DNA, the CDR3 is TGCGCCAGCAGCCTAACCTTACTAGACCCCTCCTACGAGCAGTACTTC. The chain couples TRBV5-1 to TRBJ2-7; a weak D match, TRBD2 (5 bases). Deletions cut 4 bases from V and 0 bases from J, with 17 bases between. The CDR3 length is 16 residues. The germline CDR1 and CDR2 sequences are SGHRS and YFSETQ.

The rearrangement joins TRBV7-8 to TRBJ1-5; D is unclear. V lost 2 bases to trimming and J lost 1 base, with 9 bases between them. CDR3 length equals 15 residues. Germline lookup yields CDR1 SGHVS and CDR2 FQNEAQ. CDR3 bases: TGTGCCAGCAGCTTACAAGGGATAAGCAATCAGCCCCAGCATTTT. This gives the protein CASSLQGISNQPQHF.

In its sample, this clonotype was seen a few times. The rearrangement links TRBV6-2 or TRBV6-3 to TRBJ1-5; no clear D. V lost 5 bases to trimming and J lost 2 bases, with 16 bases between them. Looked up from germline, CDR1 is MNHEY and CDR2 is SVGEGT. The CDR3 sequence is 16 residues long. DNA for the CDR3: TGTGCCAGCAGTCACCGGGCGCAGGTAGGCAATCAGCCCCAGCATTTT. Protein sequence: CASSHRAQVGNQPQHF.

CDR3 nucleotide sequence: TGTGCCAGCAGTTTGTCTGGGACCTCCAGCTCTGGAAACACCATATATTTT. Its protein product is CASSLSGTSSSGNTIYF. The chain links TRBV28 to TRBJ1-3, with D possibly being TRBD1 (5 bases). V lost 3 bases, J lost 0 bases, and 15 bases lay in between. The CDR3 extends over 17 amino acids. CDR1 MDHEN and CDR2 SYDVKM come from the germline V gene. Full variable domain (rest looked up from reference TRBV28 and TRBJ1-3): DVKVTQSSRYLVKRTGEKVFLECVQDMDHENMFWYRQDPGLGLRLIYFSYDVKMKEKGDIPEGYSVSREKKERFSLILESASTNQTSMYLCASSLSGTSSSGNTIYFGEGSWLTVV.

The V and J genes are TRBV5-1 and TRBJ1-4; no clear D. Germline V lookup: CDR1 SGHRS, CDR2 YFSETQ. This CDR3 region has 14 residues. V lost 4 bases and J lost 8, with 15 bases in between. Written as DNA, the CDR3 is TGCGCCAGCAGCCCCACCCCCGGCGGGGAAAAACTGTTTTTT. Translated, it gives CASSPTPGGEKLFF.

This clonotype was seen a handful of times. The rearrangement uses TRBV5-1 and TRBJ1-2; 7 nucleotides align to TRBD1. Germline V gives CDR1 SGHRS, CDR2 YFSETQ. Unmatched junction bases numbered 5, after V lost 0 bases and J lost 6 bases. The CDR3 totals 14 residues. The CDR3 protein is CASSLGPGGDGYTF. CDR3 nucleotides: TGCGCCAGCAGCTTGGGTCCAGGGGGAGATGGCTACACCTTC.

This clonotype was counted between two and nine times. This sequence joins TRBV29-1 and TRBJ1-2, with unresolved D. In germline, CDR1 is SQVTM, CDR2 ANQGSEA. This CDR3 spans 12 amino acids. V lost 4 bases and J lost 4, with 10 bases in between. The CDR3 reads CSVASDTYGYTF. The CDR3 DNA follows: TGCAGCGTTGCATCCGACACCTATGGCTACACCTTC.

The rearrangement links TRBV4-3 to TRBJ1-1, with 8 bases matching TRBD1. The CDR3 has 15 amino acids. CDR1 is LGHNA, CDR2 YSLEER, per germline. Germline trimming cut 2 bases from V and 4 bases from J; bases unmatched to any gene: 6. CDR3 region: CASSQQRQGSTEAFF. The CDR3 region has the DNA TGCGCCAGCAGCCAACAGAGACAGGGGAGCACTGAAGCTTTCTTT.

This clonotype was seen only a few times. V is TRBV6-6 and J is TRBJ1-1; a weak D match, TRBD1 (5 bases). The length of the CDR3 is 14 residues. V was trimmed by 6 bases and J by 1 base, leaving 12 bases between them. Per the germline V gene, CDR1 is MNHNY and CDR2 is SVGAGI (reference sequence). The CDR3 loop is CASSPPGTNTEAFF. The DNA of the CDR3 is TGTGCCAGCAGCCCCCCGGGGACGAACACTGAAGCTTTCTTT.

The genes are TRBV5-1 and TRBJ2-7; D may be TRBD1 (6 bases). V was shortened by 5 bases and J by 2 bases, with 14 bases between the two germline ends. The CDR3 spans 14 residues. The germline V gene encodes CDR1 SGHRS and CDR2 YFSETQ. CDR3 DNA: TGCGCCAGCAGTTCACAGGGAATCACCTACGAGCAGTACTTC. Translating it yields CASSSQGITYEQYF.

The chain employs TRBV20-1 and TRBJ2-5; possibly TRBD1 for D (6 bases). This CDR3 is built from 12 residues. CDR1 is DFQATT and CDR2 is SNEGSKA in the germline V gene (reference sequence). Trimming removed 6 bases from V and 4 bases from J, with 12 bases in between. CDR3 protein: CSAGTGTETQYF. CDR3 bases: TGCAGTGCCGGAACAGGGACAGAGACCCAGTACTTC.

The table lists this clonotype with many counts. This chain uses TRBV19 with TRBJ2-1, with TRBD1 identical over 7 bases. In germline, CDR1 is LNHDA, CDR2 SQIVND (reference sequence). CDR3 length: 18 residues. J gave up 4 bases and V 5 bases, and 17 bases lay outside the gene matches. The CDR3 loop reads CASSPLNRQGVFYNEQFF. The CDR3 coding sequence is TGTGCCAGTAGTCCCCTCAATAGACAGGGTGTCTTTTACAATGAGCAGTTCTTC.

This clonotype has only a few counts. The chain uses TRBV21-1 and TRBJ2-1. TRBV21-1 is annotated as a pseudogene. This CDR3 has 16 residues. CDR3 sequence reads: CASSKDLVGTYNEQFF. The CDR3 DNA sequence: TGTGCCAGCAGCAAAGATCTCGTTGGAACCTACAATGAGCAGTTCTTC.

This clonotype has a count of ten or more. The CDR3 bases are TGTGCCAGCAGCTTACAGACCGCTTGGCCCCAGCATTTT. Protein sequence: CASSLQTAWPQHF. The chain combines TRBV5-6 with TRBJ1-5; no reliable D call. This CDR3 region has 13 residues. V lost 2 bases to trimming and J lost 9 bases, with 12 bases between them. Germline V gene data show CDR1 as SGHDT and CDR2 as YYEEEE.

This clonotype showed up just a few times. The chain has TRBV4-3 and TRBJ1-1, with D uncertain. The ends were cut back, 0 bases at V and 3 bases at J, with 8 bases in the middle. In germline, CDR1 is LGHNA, CDR2 YSLEER. The CDR3 covers 14 residues. The CDR3 is CASSQEDADTEAFF. CDR3 nucleotide sequence: TGCGCCAGCAGCCAAGAAGACGCAGACACTGAAGCTTTCTTT.

The chain employs TRBV28 and TRBJ1-5; no definite D call. There are 13 residues in the CDR3. V dropped 5 bases and J dropped 4 bases, with 9 bases sitting between them. From germline, CDR1 is MDHEN and CDR2 SYDVKM. In nucleotides, the CDR3 is TGTGCCAGCAGTAAGCCACCGAATCAGCCCCAGCATTTT. Translation gives CASSKPPNQPQHF.

In its sample, this clonotype was seen many times. The DNA of the CDR3 is TGTGCCAGCAGCCCCTTCACAGGGGAGGGAACTGAAGCTTTCTTT. It yields the protein CASSPFTGEGTEAFF. The V and J genes are TRBV3-1 and TRBJ1-1; 7 bases map to TRBD1. CDR3 length equals 15 residues. The V and J ends lost 4 bases and 5 bases, in that order; junction bases with no gene match: 10. The germline CDR1 and CDR2 sequences are LGHDT and YNNKEL (reference sequence).

V is TRBV29-1 and J is TRBJ2-7, with D maybe TRBD1 (6 bases). Trimming cost V 7 bases and J 2 bases, with 15 bases left between them. In germline, CDR1 is SQVTM, CDR2 ANQGSEA. There are 13 residues in the CDR3. The CDR3, as DNA: TGCAGCGCCCAAGGACAGATTACCTACGAGCAGTACTTC. As protein: CSAQGQITYEQYF.

The CDR3 region has the DNA TGTGCCAGCAGTTGGGGGGTTGAGGGCCACGAGCAGTACTTC. Translating gives CASSWGVEGHEQYF. The J gene is TRBJ2-7, the V gene TRBV6-5; D is perhaps TRBD2 (6 bases). This CDR3 is built from 14 residues. Germline V CDR1 and CDR2: MNHEY, SVGAGI. V lost 4 bases and J 5 bases, leaving 15 bases between the germline ends.

This chain joins TRBV2 and TRBJ2-2; D gene uncertain. Trimming stripped 6 bases from V and 4 bases from J, with 9 bases between. The CDR3 is 13 amino acids. Looked up from germline, CDR1 is SNHLY and CDR2 is FYNNEI. Written as DNA, the CDR3 is TGTGCCAGCAGCTTAGTCGTCACCGGGGAGCTGTTTTTT. Amino acid sequence: CASSLVVTGELFF.

This clonotype has more than one count but fewer than ten. This chain uses TRBV6-6 with TRBJ2-1; D not resolved. The CDR3 is 11 residues long. Germline V gene data show CDR1 as MNHNY and CDR2 as SVGAGI (reference sequence). The V end was cut by 6 bases, the J end by 7 bases, with 7 bases between. The CDR3 bases are TGTGCCAGCAGCAATGGGAATGAGCAGTTCTTC. This codes for CASSNGNEQFF.

This rearrangement joins TRBV10-3 to TRBJ2-5, with D possibly TRBD2 on 5 matching bases. Germline V lookup: CDR1 ENHRY, CDR2 SYGVKD. V was clipped by 8 bases and J by 5 bases, with 9 bases between them. The CDR3 runs to 11 residues. The CDR3 bases are TGTGCCATCGGAGGCGGGGAGACCCAGTACTTC. This encodes CAIGGGETQYF.

This clonotype was observed many times. V is TRBV20-1 and J is TRBJ2-3, with 12 bases identical to TRBD2. V lost 5 bases to trimming and J lost 6 bases; unmatched junction nucleotides: 9. Germline CDR1 DFQATT, CDR2 SNEGSKA (reference sequence). There are 15 residues in the CDR3. In nucleotides, the CDR3 is TGCAGTGCTGTAGCTAGCGGGGGGGCGATGGATACGCAGTATTTT. It codes for CSAVASGGAMDTQYF.

This clonotype was detected many times. This chain uses TRBV5-1 with TRBJ2-7, with TRBD2 matching 8 bases. From germline, CDR1 is SGHRS and CDR2 YFSETQ. J gave up 2 bases and V 4 bases, and 8 bases lay outside the gene matches. The CDR3 sequence is 15 residues long. CDR3 bases: TGCGCCAGCAGCCAGGTAGCGGGAAGGCCCTACGAGCAGTACTTC. Its translation: CASSQVAGRPYEQYF.

This clonotype was seen ten or more times. V and J are TRBV25-1 and TRBJ2-3, with 7 bases identical to TRBD1. Looked up from germline, CDR1 is MGHDK and CDR2 is SYGVNS. The CDR3 has 13 residues. Trimming took 6 bases from V and 8 from J; bases not matched to a gene: 8. CDR3 in amino acids: CASRATGAGTQYF. In DNA form, the CDR3 reads TGTGCCAGCAGGGCCACAGGGGCCGGTACGCAGTATTTT.

This clonotype was seen only a few times. The chain uses TRBV28 and TRBJ1-3; TRBD1 might be the D (6 bases). There are 15 residues in the CDR3. The germline gives CDR1 MDHEN, CDR2 SYDVKM. The germline V and J ends were trimmed by 4 bases and 4 bases, with 14 bases remaining between them. The CDR3, as DNA: TGTGCCAGCAGTTCTCAGGGGATTGAGGGAAACACCATATATTTT. It codes for CASSSQGIEGNTIYF.

The chain is built from TRBV28 and TRBJ2-7; D is uncertain. The V gene's germline CDR1 is MDHEN and CDR2 SYDVKM. Trimming removed 3 bases from V and 4 bases from J, with 4 bases in between. CDR3 size: 11 residues. CDR3 in DNA: TGTGCCAGCAGTTTCTTTTACGAGCAGTACTTC. Translating it yields CASSFFYEQYF.